These 12 T cell receptor beta chains originate from one sample sequenced in a study of response to subunit inactivated influenza vaccine. TCRdb fed the RT-PCR reads into MiXCR, producing one record per CDR3 protein. The data show around 520,000 distinct CDR3 sequences, approximately 12% seen once. This material consisted of PBMCs from blood, taken on the day of vaccination. The receptors were sampled from a man aged 50-59 years who received an inactivated influenza vaccine.

In its sample, this clonotype was seen a few times. This chain uses TRBV7-2 with TRBJ2-3; TRBD2 matches at 11 bases. This CDR3 contains 16 residues. Germline V gives CDR1 SGHTA, CDR2 FQGNSA. V shed 1 base, J shed 5 bases, and the junction held 5 bases outside the gene matches. DNA of the CDR3: TGTGCCAGCAGCTTAGGACTAGCGGGGCTGCGAGATACGCAGTATTTT. This gives the protein CASSLGLAGLRDTQYF. The full variable domain, its missing parts supplied by reference TRBV7-2 and TRBJ2-3, is GAGVSQSPSNKVTEKGKDVELRCDPISGHTALYWYRQSLGQGLEFLIYFQGNSAPDKSGLPSDRFSAERTGGSVSTLTIQRTQQEDSAVYLCASSLGLAGLRDTQYFGPGTRLTVL.

The chain joins TRBV12-3 or TRBV12-4 to TRBJ2-5, with TRBD2 identical over 7 bases. V was clipped by 3 bases and J by 5 bases; unmatched bases: 9. This CDR3 spans 15 amino acids. CDR3 protein: CASSFTGGSPETQYF. The DNA for the CDR3 is TGTGCCAGCAGTTTCACAGGCGGGAGCCCGGAGACCCAGTACTTC.

This chain connects TRBV7-2 to TRBJ2-7, with D possibly TRBD2 on 7 matching bases. Per germline, CDR1 SGHTA and CDR2 FQGNSA. This CDR3 has 15 residues. V gave up 4 bases and J gave up 0 bases, with 13 bases separating them. Written as DNA, the CDR3 is TGTGCCAGCAGCTCTGGGGGGGCCCCCTCCTACGAGCAGTACTTC. Encoded protein: CASSSGGAPSYEQYF.

CDR3 DNA: TGCAGTGGTCAAGTACAGGGAGGTCAGCCCCAGCATTTT. Protein product: CSGQVQGGQPQHF. The rearrangement joins TRBV20-1 to TRBJ1-5, with D perhaps matching TRBD1 (6 bases). Trimming took 7 bases from V and 6 from J, leaving 16 bases between them. Germline lookup yields CDR1 DFQATT and CDR2 SNEGSKA (reference sequence). The CDR3 sequence is 13 residues long.

This clonotype showed up just a few times. V and J are TRBV20-1 and TRBJ2-1; possible D gene TRBD1, 6 bases. This CDR3 is 14 amino acids long. CDR1 and CDR2 from the germline V gene are DFQATT and SNEGSKA (reference sequence). Trimming took 3 bases from V and 7 from J, leaving 16 bases between them. The CDR3 here is CSASLNRATNEQFF. The CDR3 nucleotides read TGCAGTGCTAGCCTAAACAGGGCAACAAATGAGCAGTTCTTC.

This clonotype was seen a handful of times. The chain couples TRBV20-1 to TRBJ2-1; no definite D call. Trimming stripped 3 bases from V and 0 bases from J, with 9 bases between. The germline V gene encodes CDR1 DFQATT and CDR2 SNEGSKA (reference sequence). The CDR3 length is 14 residues. In DNA form, the CDR3 reads TGCAGTGCTAGTAGGGCTAGCTCCTACAATGAGCAGTTCTTC. Translation gives CSASRASSYNEQFF.

This rearrangement joins TRBV12-3 or TRBV12-4 to TRBJ2-5; 9 bases align to TRBD2. The CDR3 has 13 residues. J was trimmed by 5 bases and V by 8 bases; bases with no gene match: 6. CDR3 sequence reads: CASGLAGAETQYF. The CDR3 DNA is TGTGCCAGCGGATTAGCGGGAGCTGAGACCCAGTACTTC.

This chain joins TRBV9 and TRBJ2-7; 8 nucleotides line up with TRBD1. V lost 5 bases and J lost 4; bases outside the gene matches: 14. This CDR3 comprises 16 residues. Germline CDR1 is SGDLS and CDR2 is YYNGEE. The CDR3 sequence is CASSVTPSQGAYEQYF. DNA of the CDR3: TGTGCCAGCAGTGTAACCCCTAGTCAGGGGGCATACGAGCAGTACTTC.

This clonotype was detected only a few times. The chain carries TRBV29-1 and TRBJ1-2; D possibly corresponds to TRBD1 (5 bases). With 6 bases removed from V and 8 bases from J, the gap between germline ends came to 19 bases. This CDR3 has 13 amino acids. Germline V gives CDR1 SQVTM, CDR2 ANQGSEA. The CDR3 bases are TGCAGCGTCATGGGGGTGGTCGCAGAGGGCTACACCTTC. Translated, it gives CSVMGVVAEGYTF.

A few counts support this clonotype. In nucleotides, the CDR3 is TGTGCCAGCAGTGTCCGGGACAGGGTATCAGATACGCAGTATTTT. Translated: CASSVRDRVSDTQYF. The chain combines TRBV12-3 or TRBV12-4 with TRBJ2-3, with TRBD1 identical over 9 bases. The CDR3 loop spans 15 amino acids. The ends lost 5 bases at V and 4 bases at J; junction bases unmatched: 7.

This clonotype has just a few counts. This chain links TRBV20-1 with TRBJ2-7; the match to TRBD2 covers 9 bases. The germline gives CDR1 DFQATT, CDR2 SNEGSKA (reference sequence). The V and J ends lost 5 bases and 4 bases, in that order; junction bases with no gene match: 18. There are 17 residues in the CDR3. CDR3 residues: CSAPARVGRGGLYEQYF. The CDR3 DNA reads TGCAGTGCTCCCGCTCGAGTCGGGCGGGGGGGCTTGTACGAGCAGTACTTC.

This rearrangement joins TRBV4-2 to TRBJ2-3; 13 nucleotides agree with TRBD2. The CDR3 has 16 residues. The germline V gene has CDR1 LGHNA and CDR2 YNFKEQ. Trimming cost V 3 bases and J 6 bases; bases outside gene matches: 6. The CDR3 region is CASSHPTSGGADTQYF. CDR3 nucleotide sequence: TGTGCCAGCAGCCATCCTACTAGCGGGGGGGCGGATACGCAGTATTTT.